This T cell receptor (beta chain) comes out of a study of cytomegalovirus exposure and HLA in healthy donors. Primers included in the PCR were 60 Vbeta and 13 Jbeta primers. The repertoire was sequenced with immunoSEQ multiplex PCR; TCRdb's copy has only in-frame clones and lacks some. The sample contains roughly 80,000 clones, 74% of which appear only once. Specimen: PBMCs. The clonotype comes from a woman in her forties or fifties in good health and CMV-seropositive.

The CDR3 here is CASSSYTEAFF. Written as DNA, the CDR3 is TGTGCCAGCAGTTCCTATACTGAAGCTTTCTTT. The chain employs TRBV6-5 and TRBJ1-1; D remains ambiguous. This CDR3 spans 11 amino acids. Trimming shortened V by 4 bases and J by 5 bases, and 5 bases separated the two germline ends. The germline V gene encodes CDR1 MNHEY and CDR2 SVGAGI.